What follows are 28 T cell receptor beta chains derived from one specimen sequenced in a study of response to subunit inactivated influenza vaccine. TCRdb independently ran MiXCR on the RT-PCR reads; one entry per CDR3 protein. This sample has approximately 500,000 distinct CDR3 sequences, with around 25% found just once. These data were also filed under a second study, of T cells expressing NK-cell markers. That paper notes: Synthesis of TCR beta cDNA relied on 5'RACE template switching carrying UMIs.

The source was CD4+ T cells sorted from PBMCs, collected about 11 days after vaccination. These TCRs come from a man between 50 and 59 years old who received an inactivated influenza vaccine.

This clonotype was seen at least ten times. This chain uses TRBV20-1 with TRBJ1-6; D is undetermined. Deletions cut 3 bases from V and 7 bases from J, with 16 bases between. Germline assignment: CDR1 DFQATT and CDR2 SNEGSKA (reference sequence). The CDR3 loop spans 15 amino acids. CDR3 protein: CSASPEPTTNSPLHF. CDR3 in DNA: TGCAGTGCTAGCCCCGAGCCTACAACCAATTCACCCCTCCACTTT.

The chain carries TRBV7-6 and TRBJ2-7, with D tentatively TRBD2 (6 bases). Germline V gene lookup returns CDR1 SGHVS and CDR2 FNYEAQ. Trimming took 7 bases from V and 4 from J, leaving 11 bases between them. The length of the CDR3 is 12 residues. CDR3: CASILTSYEQYF. Written as DNA, the CDR3 is TGTGCCAGCATCTTGACTAGTTACGAGCAGTACTTC.

The rearrangement joins TRBV7-2 to TRBJ2-5, with 7 bases that match TRBD1. J lost 5 bases, V lost 5 bases, and 11 bases had no gene match. The CDR3 consists of 15 residues. Germline V gene data show CDR1 as SGHTA and CDR2 as FQGNSA. CDR3 residues: CASSPRGDRDETQYF. As DNA, the CDR3 is TGTGCCAGCAGCCCACGGGGCGACAGGGATGAGACCCAGTACTTC. The whole variable domain, filled in from reference TRBV7-2 and TRBJ2-5, reads GAGVSQSPSNKVTEKGKDVELRCDPISGHTALYWYRQSLGQGLEFLIYFQGNSAPDKSGLPSDRFSAERTGGSVSTLTIQRTQQEDSAVYLCASSPRGDRDETQYFGPGTRLLVL.

The chain couples TRBV5-1 to TRBJ2-7; no clear D gene. Germline V gene sequence: CDR1 SGHRS, CDR2 YFSETQ. The CDR3 loop spans 13 amino acids. Trimming stripped 6 bases from V and 2 bases from J, with 12 bases between. CDR3: CASTPGPPYEQYF. The CDR3 nucleotides read TGCGCCAGCACCCCCGGTCCCCCCTACGAGCAGTACTTC. Combining the CDR3 with reference TRBV5-1 and TRBJ2-7 gives the whole variable domain KAGVTQTPRYLIKTRGQQVTLSCSPISGHRSVSWYQQTPGQGLQFLFEYFSETQRNKGNFPGRFSGRQFSNSRSEMNVSTLELGDSALYLCASTPGPPYEQYFGPGTRLTVT.

This clonotype was detected a few times. The rearrangement uses TRBV20-1 and TRBJ2-1; 11 bases map to TRBD2. There are 17 residues in the CDR3. Looked up from germline, CDR1 is DFQATT and CDR2 is SNEGSKA (reference sequence). V shed 0 bases and J 4 bases; nucleotides not matched to a gene: 8. The CDR3 here is CSARDPRASGGYNEQFF. In DNA form, the CDR3 reads TGCAGTGCTAGAGATCCCCGGGCTAGCGGGGGGTACAATGAGCAGTTCTTC.

The chain links TRBV6-2 or TRBV6-3 to TRBJ1-1; TRBD1 is a possible D gene (5 bases). Germline V gene data show CDR1 as MNHEY and CDR2 as SVGEGT. V was clipped by 5 bases and J by 4 bases, with 14 bases between them. CDR3 length equals 14 residues. The CDR3 is CASSRPRVPTEAFF. The CDR3, as DNA: TGTGCCAGCAGTCGCCCCAGGGTACCCACTGAAGCTTTCTTT.

This clonotype has just a few counts. The rearrangement joins TRBV12-3 or TRBV12-4 to TRBJ2-7, with 7 bases lining up with TRBD2. This CDR3 region has 14 residues. V was clipped by 7 bases and J by 4 bases; unmatched bases: 10. This CDR3 is CASTHFGGDYEQYF. The CDR3 DNA reads as TGTGCCAGCACCCATTTTGGGGGGGATTACGAGCAGTACTTC.

There are a few counts of this clonotype. The chain is built from TRBV10-3 and TRBJ2-2; D tentatively reads TRBD1 or TRBD2 (5 bases each). V lost 4 bases to trimming and J lost 3 bases, with 12 bases between them. The CDR3 runs to 15 residues. Germline CDR1 is ENHRY and CDR2 is SYGVKD. In nucleotides, the CDR3 is TGTGCCATCAGTGGGGACCGAGCGGACACCGGGGAGCTGTTTTTT. Translation gives CAISGDRADTGELFF.

The J gene is TRBJ1-2, the V gene TRBV28; TRBD1 is a possible D gene (5 bases). Between the trimmed V and J ends, which lost 6 bases and 5 bases, there was a span of 19 bases. The germline V gene has CDR1 MDHEN and CDR2 SYDVKM. This CDR3 has 15 residues. The CDR3: CASRKTGTRGYGYTF. The CDR3 DNA is TGTGCCAGCAGGAAGACCGGGACCAGAGGGTATGGCTACACCTTC.

This clonotype appeared a single time. V is TRBV10-2 and J is TRBJ1-5; D gene ambiguous. V dropped 7 bases and J dropped 2 bases, with 21 bases sitting between them. Germline CDR1 reads WSHSY; CDR2 reads SAAADI. There are 17 residues in the CDR3. The DNA of the CDR3 is TGCGCCAGCAACCCCGATTGGGGAGTTGACGGCAATCAGCCCCAGCATTTT. It codes for CASNPDWGVDGNQPQHF.

This clonotype was seen a handful of times. The V call is TRBV5-6, the J call TRBJ2-3; TRBD1 might be the D (5 bases). The germline V and J ends were trimmed by 2 bases and 0 bases, with 13 bases remaining between them. There are 16 residues in the CDR3. Germline V gives CDR1 SGHDT, CDR2 YYEEEE. The CDR3 sequence is CASSFPRQRSTDTQYF. The CDR3 region has the DNA TGTGCCAGCAGCTTCCCTCGACAGCGTAGCACAGATACGCAGTATTTT. The full variable domain, rest sourced from reference TRBV5-6 and TRBJ2-3, is DAGVTQSPTHLIKTRGQQVTLRCSPKSGHDTVSWYQQALGQGPQFIFQYYEEEERQRGNFPDRFSGHQFPNYSSELNVNALLLGDSALYLCASSFPRQRSTDTQYFGPGTRLTVL.

The V call is TRBV15, the J call TRBJ2-5; a possible D gene is TRBD2 (5 bases). Germline loops: CDR1 LNHNV, CDR2 YYDKDF (reference sequence). The CDR3 covers 13 residues. Trimming removed 0 bases at V and 8 bases at J, with 10 bases between. The CDR3 loop reads CATSRDLRETQYF. CDR3 in DNA: TGTGCCACCAGCAGAGATTTGAGGGAAACCCAGTACTTC. The complete variable domain, with remaining parts taken from reference TRBV15 and TRBJ2-5, reads DAMVIQNPRYQVTQFGKPVTLSCSQTLNHNVMYWYQQKSSQAPKLLFHYYDKDFNNEADTPDNFQSRRPNTSFCFLDIRSPGLGDTAMYLCATSRDLRETQYFGPGTRLLVL.

This clonotype came up a few times. V and J are TRBV12-3 or TRBV12-4 and TRBJ2-3, with 8 bases fitting TRBD1. V was clipped by 3 bases and J by 3 bases; unmatched bases: 11. The CDR3 is made up of 17 amino acids. The CDR3 nucleotides read TGTGCCAGCAGTTTGTTCCGCCGGACAGGGAGTACAGATACGCAGTATTTT. This codes for CASSLFRRTGSTDTQYF.

V is TRBV5-1 and J is TRBJ2-7; TRBD1 matches 7 bases. CDR3 length: 16 amino acids. V shed 0 bases and J 0 bases; nucleotides not matched to a gene: 6. From germline, CDR1 is SGHRS and CDR2 YFSETQ. CDR3 nucleotides: TGCGCCAGCAGCTTGGTTTTTGGGACAGACTCCTACGAGCAGTACTTC. Amino acid sequence: CASSLVFGTDSYEQYF.

The chain combines TRBV29-1 with TRBJ1-3, with D uncertain. The germline CDR1 and CDR2 sequences are SQVTM and ANQGSEA. This CDR3 has 14 amino acids. V lost 4 bases and J lost 2, with 12 bases in between. The CDR3 is CSVVAGNAGNTIYF. The CDR3 DNA follows: TGCAGCGTTGTGGCGGGTAATGCTGGAAACACCATATATTTT.

The V and J genes are TRBV4-3 and TRBJ2-7; 9 bases map to TRBD1. This CDR3 has 15 residues. Germline CDR1 reads LGHNA; CDR2 reads YSLEER. V shed 1 base, J shed 4 bases, and the junction held 5 bases outside the gene matches. CDR3 in amino acids: CASSQGRTGVYEQYF. CDR3 bases: TGCGCCAGCAGCCAAGGCCGGACAGGGGTTTACGAGCAGTACTTC.

About this clonotype itself: This clone may be a read error of a much larger clone one base away. This chain joins TRBV7-9 and TRBJ2-5; the D gene is possibly TRBD1 (5 bases). CDR1 is SEHNR and CDR2 is FQNEAQ in the germline V gene (reference sequence). Trimming took off 5 bases at V and 1 base at J, with 8 bases between the two ends. The CDR3 covers 13 residues. DNA for the CDR3: TGTGCCAGCAGCCCGGACACCCAAGAGACCCAGTACTTC. As protein: CASSPDTQETQYF.

This clonotype showed up many times. This chain connects TRBV27 to TRBJ2-7, with 10 positions matching TRBD1. With 4 bases clipped from V and 2 bases from J, the junction kept 8 bases outside the gene matches. The CDR3 covers 16 residues. Germline-derived CDR1 and CDR2 are MNHEY and SMNVEV (reference sequence). Here the CDR3 DNA reads TGTGCCAGCAGTTACAGGAAGGGACAGGGGACCTACGAGCAGTACTTC. It yields the protein CASSYRKGQGTYEQYF.

The J gene is TRBJ2-7, the V gene TRBV7-9; the match to TRBD1 covers 10 bases. Trimming removed 5 bases from V and 7 bases from J; junction bases left unmatched: 14. The germline gives CDR1 SEHNR, CDR2 FQNEAQ (reference sequence). CDR3 length: 16 amino acids. CDR3 in amino acids: CASSLITLDRGREQYF. The CDR3 region has the DNA TGTGCCAGCAGCCTCATCACGTTAGACAGGGGGCGGGAGCAGTACTTC.

A few counts support this clonotype. V is TRBV20-1 and J is TRBJ2-7, with 11 bases matching TRBD1. The CDR3 is 14 residues long. With V trimmed by 5 bases and J by 6 bases, 9 bases remained unmatched. Germline lookup yields CDR1 DFQATT and CDR2 SNEGSKA (reference sequence). The CDR3 is CSAEQPGTGGEQYF. For the CDR3, the DNA is TGCAGTGCTGAACAACCCGGGACAGGGGGCGAGCAGTACTTC.

This sequence joins TRBV10-3 and TRBJ2-7; D not certain. The germline V gene encodes CDR1 ENHRY and CDR2 SYGVKD. CDR3 length: 12 residues. The V and J ends lost 6 bases and 1 base respectively, with 7 bases between them. For the CDR3, the DNA is TGTGCCATCAGGAGCAGTTCCTACGAGCAGTACTTC. Translated: CAIRSSSYEQYF.

This chain uses TRBV10-3 with TRBJ2-7; TRBD1 matches 7 bases. The CDR3 has 14 amino acids. With 6 bases clipped from V and 2 bases from J, the junction kept 7 bases outside the gene matches. CDR1 is ENHRY and CDR2 is SYGVKD in the germline V gene. The CDR3 DNA reads as TGTGCCATCAGCGTAGGGCAGGGGGCCTACGAGCAGTACTTC. Translation: CAISVGQGAYEQYF.

This clonotype was observed a handful of times. The J gene is TRBJ2-7, the V gene TRBV4-3; 9 bases line up with TRBD1. Looked up from germline, CDR1 is LGHNA and CDR2 is YSLEER. V lost 4 bases and J lost 6; bases outside the gene matches: 4. The CDR3 covers 13 residues. The CDR3 DNA is TGCGCCAGCAGCCCCAGGACAGGGGTCGAGCAGTACTTC. It encodes CASSPRTGVEQYF.

This clonotype showed up many times. This chain joins TRBV12-3 or TRBV12-4 and TRBJ1-5; D is unclear. CDR3 length: 13 amino acids. Trimming stripped 3 bases from V and 8 bases from J, with 11 bases between. Written as DNA, the CDR3 is TGTGCCAGCAGTTTGACGCGTTCGGAGCCCCAGCATTTT. Translation gives CASSLTRSEPQHF.

This clonotype was recorded a few times. The CDR3 spells CASSPPGQGGETQYF. CDR3 DNA: TGTGCCAGCAGCCCTCCGGGACAGGGGGGAGAGACCCAGTACTTC. The chain recombines TRBV5-6 with TRBJ2-5, with 11 bases fitting TRBD1. The germline V gene encodes CDR1 SGHDT and CDR2 YYEEEE. This CDR3 region has 15 residues. After removal of 4 bases from V and 4 bases from J, the junction contained 6 bases not matched to a gene.

J is TRBJ2-5 and V is TRBV30, with TRBD1 as a possible D gene (6 bases). V was shortened by 0 bases and J by 2 bases, with 13 bases between the two germline ends. The CDR3 totals 15 residues. Looked up from germline, CDR1 is GTSNPN and CDR2 is SVGIG (reference sequence). CDR3 DNA sequence: TGTGCCTGGAGTGTAAACCCCAGGGGTCAAGAGACCCAGTACTTC. This translates into CAWSVNPRGQETQYF.

The gene calls are TRBV29-1 and TRBJ1-1; D gene ambiguous. Trimming took 6 bases from V and 0 from J, leaving 11 bases between them. In germline, CDR1 is SQVTM, CDR2 ANQGSEA. The CDR3 length is 13 residues. The CDR3, as DNA: TGCAGCGTGGAGCGCCCCATGAACACTGAAGCTTTCTTT. Protein sequence: CSVERPMNTEAFF. Together with reference TRBV29-1 and TRBJ1-1, the CDR3 gives the full variable domain: SAVISQKPSRDICQRGTSLTIQCQVDSQVTMMFWYRQQPGQSLTLIATANQGSEATYESGFVIDKFPISRPNLTFSTLTVSNMSPEDSSIYLCSVERPMNTEAFFGQGTRLTVV.

This clonotype was observed a handful of times. V is TRBV15 and J is TRBJ2-1; no clear D gene. V lost 0 bases and J 9 bases, leaving 15 bases between the germline ends. The CDR3 is 15 amino acids. Germline CDR1 and CDR2: LNHNV and YYDKDF (reference sequence). This chain's CDR3 is CATSRDPWNAGEQFF. CDR3 sequence (DNA): TGTGCCACCAGCAGAGATCCCTGGAACGCAGGTGAGCAGTTCTTC. Using reference TRBV15 and TRBJ2-1 for the parts outside the CDR3, the full variable domain is DAMVIQNPRYQVTQFGKPVTLSCSQTLNHNVMYWYQQKSSQAPKLLFHYYDKDFNNEADTPDNFQSRRPNTSFCFLDIRSPGLGDTAMYLCATSRDPWNAGEQFFGPGTRLTVL.